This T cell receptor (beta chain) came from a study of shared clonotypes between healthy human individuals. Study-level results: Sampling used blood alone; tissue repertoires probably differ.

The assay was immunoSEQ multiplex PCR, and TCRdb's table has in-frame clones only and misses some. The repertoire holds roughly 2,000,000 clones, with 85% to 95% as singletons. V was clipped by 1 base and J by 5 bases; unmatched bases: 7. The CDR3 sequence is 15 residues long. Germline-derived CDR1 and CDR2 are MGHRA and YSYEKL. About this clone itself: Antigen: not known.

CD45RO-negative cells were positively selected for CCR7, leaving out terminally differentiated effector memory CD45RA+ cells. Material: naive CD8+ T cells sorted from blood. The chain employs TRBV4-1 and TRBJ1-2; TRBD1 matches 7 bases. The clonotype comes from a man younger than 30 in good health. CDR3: CASSQVRGGGYGYTF. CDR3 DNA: TGCGCCAGCAGCCAAGTACGAGGGGGCGGATATGGCTACACCTTC.